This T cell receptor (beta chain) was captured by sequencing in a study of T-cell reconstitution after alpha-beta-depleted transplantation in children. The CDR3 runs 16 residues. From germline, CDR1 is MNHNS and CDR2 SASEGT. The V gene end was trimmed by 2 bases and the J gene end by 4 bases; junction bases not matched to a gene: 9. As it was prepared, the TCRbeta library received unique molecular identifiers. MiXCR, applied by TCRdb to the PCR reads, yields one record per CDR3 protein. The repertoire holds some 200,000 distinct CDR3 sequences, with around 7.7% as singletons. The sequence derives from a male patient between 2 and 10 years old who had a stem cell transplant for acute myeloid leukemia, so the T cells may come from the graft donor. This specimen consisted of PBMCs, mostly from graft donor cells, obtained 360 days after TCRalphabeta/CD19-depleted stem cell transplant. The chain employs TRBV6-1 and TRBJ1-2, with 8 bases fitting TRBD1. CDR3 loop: CASSEILGQGAYGYTF. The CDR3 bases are TGTGCCAGCAGTGAAATTTTAGGGCAGGGGGCCTATGGCTACACCTTC.